The 26 T cell receptor beta chains below all came from one sample that was sequenced in a study of blood T cells in healthy people across ages. PCR was performed a second time for roughly 7 to 12 cycles using a sample-barcoded 5' primer and a J-beta primer mix. MiXCR was run by TCRdb on the 5' RACE reads, yielding one entry per CDR3 protein. The table shows around 780,000 distinct CDR3 sequences, with around 25% occurring only once. In addition, the sample was reused for a study of T cells of mothers and their children.

The specimen was blood. These TCRs come from a boy aged 5-17 years in good health.

The rearrangement uses TRBV5-1 and TRBJ1-2; D possibly corresponds to TRBD1 (5 bases). Trimming took off 6 bases at V and 4 bases at J, with 10 bases between the two ends. This CDR3 region has 12 residues. The germline CDR1 and CDR2 sequences are SGHRS and YFSETQ. DNA of the CDR3: TGCGCCAGCACCTGGGACGGCTATGGCTACACCTTC. Protein product: CASTWDGYGYTF. Based on the CDR3 plus reference TRBV5-1 and TRBJ1-2, the full variable domain is KAGVTQTPRYLIKTRGQQVTLSCSPISGHRSVSWYQQTPGQGLQFLFEYFSETQRNKGNFPGRFSGRQFSNSRSEMNVSTLELGDSALYLCASTWDGYGYTFGSGTRLTVV.

In this sample, this clonotype turned up a few times. The chain recombines TRBV20-1 with TRBJ1-1; possible D gene TRBD1, 6 bases. The V gene's germline CDR1 is DFQATT and CDR2 SNEGSKA (reference sequence). With 1 base removed from V and 0 bases from J, the gap between germline ends came to 9 bases. This CDR3 is 14 amino acids long. CDR3 in DNA: TGCAGTGCTAGAGTTTCAGGGGTGAACACTGAAGCTTTCTTT. Translating it yields CSARVSGVNTEAFF.

The chain carries TRBV12-3 or TRBV12-4 and TRBJ2-7, with 9 bases fitting TRBD2. The CDR3 contains 15 residues. Trimming cost V 1 base and J 4 bases; bases outside gene matches: 5. The CDR3 sequence: CASSLDRLAGYEQYF. In nucleotides, the CDR3 is TGTGCCAGCAGTTTAGATAGGCTAGCGGGGTACGAGCAGTACTTC.

This sequence joins TRBV28 and TRBJ2-1; perhaps D is TRBD1 or TRBD2 (5 bases each). The DNA end lines up better with TRBJ2-7; the J call may be wrong. Per germline, CDR1 MDHEN and CDR2 SYDVKM. This CDR3 has 15 amino acids. DNA for the CDR3: TGTGCCAGCAGTTTGGGGTGGGACGGAGCCTACGAGCAGTACTTC. It encodes CASSLGWDGAYEQYF.

The V and J genes are TRBV14 and TRBJ2-7; 7 nucleotides line up with TRBD2. This CDR3 contains 14 residues. The ends lost 6 bases at V and 3 bases at J; junction bases unmatched: 8. CDR1 is SGHDN, CDR2 FVKESK, per germline. The CDR3 reads CASSPWRGSYEQYF. The CDR3 nucleotides are TGTGCCAGCAGTCCCTGGCGGGGGAGCTACGAGCAGTACTTC.

This clonotype was counted between two and nine times. This sequence joins TRBV4-1 and TRBJ2-5; D is unresolved. Germline CDR1 is MGHRA and CDR2 is YSYEKL. The CDR3 runs to 14 residues. V lost 0 bases and J lost 1, with 6 bases in between. The CDR3 bases are TGCGCCAGCAGCCAAGATCCCACCCAAGAGACCCAGTACTTC. This encodes CASSQDPTQETQYF.

This clonotype was picked up a small number of times. The genes are TRBV5-1 and TRBJ2-1, with 9 bases identical to TRBD1. V was clipped by 4 bases and J by 6 bases; unmatched bases: 5. Germline CDR1 and CDR2: SGHRS and YFSETQ. CDR3 length: 14 amino acids. Written as DNA, the CDR3 is TGCGCCAGCAGCCCAGGGACAGGGACCAATGAGCAGTTCTTC. It specifies CASSPGTGTNEQFF.

This clonotype was counted at least ten times. The V and J genes are TRBV27 and TRBJ2-5; a weak D match, TRBD1 (6 bases). Trimming removed 3 bases at V and 4 bases at J, with 9 bases between. Germline V lookup: CDR1 MNHEY, CDR2 SMNVEV (reference sequence). This CDR3 contains 13 residues. The CDR3 bases are TGTGCCAGCAGTTTCGACAGGAGAGAGACCCAGTACTTC. Its protein product is CASSFDRRETQYF.

The chain links TRBV9 to TRBJ2-5; TRBD2 matches 7 bases. The J call could be wrong; TRBJ2-7 is a better fit for the DNA end. There are 15 residues in the CDR3. Germline loops: CDR1 SGDLS, CDR2 YYNGEE. CDR3: CASSPYGLADYEQYF. CDR3 nucleotide sequence: TGTGCCAGCAGCCCCTACGGGCTAGCGGACTACGAGCAGTACTTC.

The chain joins TRBV6-1 to TRBJ2-7, with TRBD1 matching 9 bases. The length of the CDR3 is 15 residues. The germline V gene encodes CDR1 MNHNS and CDR2 SASEGT. The J segment lost 5 bases and the V segment lost 4 bases, leaving 9 bases of the junction unmatched. CDR3 nucleotides: TGTGCCAGCAGTGGCCCGGGACAGGGTTTCGACGAGCAGTACTTC. Protein product: CASSGPGQGFDEQYF.

The chain employs TRBV13 and TRBJ1-1, with D uncertain. Germline V CDR1 and CDR2: PRHDT, FYEKMQ (reference sequence). The CDR3 is 12 residues long. Trimming removed 11 bases from V and 4 bases from J, with 14 bases in between. CDR3: CASNRWATEAFF. The CDR3 bases are TGTGCCTCGAACCGGTGGGCCACTGAAGCTTTCTTT.

This clonotype was found a few times. The chain carries TRBV2 and TRBJ2-5, with D possibly being TRBD2 (6 bases). Deletions cut 8 bases from V and 7 bases from J, with 17 bases between. The CDR3 loop spans 13 amino acids. The V gene's germline CDR1 is SNHLY and CDR2 FYNNEI. The CDR3 region has the DNA TGTGCCAGCCCGACTATCGGGGGTGGGACCCAGTACTTC. This codes for CASPTIGGGTQYF. Full variable domain (outside the CDR3, taken from reference TRBV2 and TRBJ2-5): EPEVTQTPSHQVTQMGQEVILRCVPISNHLYFYWYRQILGQKVEFLVSFYNNEISEKSEIFDDQFSVERPDGSNFTLKIRSTKLEDSAMYFCASPTIGGGTQYFGPGTRLLVL.

This clonotype turned up a few times. V usage is TRBV12-3 or TRBV12-4 and J usage is TRBJ2-5; 7 bases align to TRBD1. The ends lost 2 bases at V and 5 bases at J; junction bases unmatched: 11. The CDR3 extends over 16 amino acids. The CDR3 sequence: CASSLLGQPRWETQYF. CDR3 in DNA: TGTGCCAGCAGTTTACTGGGACAGCCCCGCTGGGAGACCCAGTACTTC.

CDR3 DNA: TGTGCCAGCACCCCGGGGCGTGGTCCTTTCAATGAGCAGTTCTTC. This codes for CASTPGRGPFNEQFF. V usage is TRBV2 and J usage is TRBJ2-1, with D perhaps assigned TRBD1 or TRBD2 (5 bases each). The CDR3 has 15 residues. CDR1 SNHLY and CDR2 FYNNEI come from the germline V gene. The germline V and J ends were trimmed by 7 bases and 6 bases, with 19 bases remaining between them.

CDR3 coding DNA: TGTGCCAGCAGCTCCGGACACAGGGAGACCCAGTACTTC. Encoded protein: CASSSGHRETQYF. The rearrangement links TRBV7-8 to TRBJ2-5; possible D gene TRBD1, 5 bases. Germline CDR1 reads SGHVS; CDR2 reads FQNEAQ. The CDR3 has 13 residues. Trimming pared 4 bases from V and 5 bases from J, leaving 11 bases between.

The V and J genes are TRBV5-1 and TRBJ2-3, with D uncertain. The V end lost 7 bases, the J end lost 0 bases, and 12 bases lay between the germline ends. The CDR3 covers 14 residues. Germline-derived CDR1 and CDR2 are SGHRS and YFSETQ. CDR3 region: CASLYKPSTDTQYF. As DNA, the CDR3 is TGCGCCAGCCTCTACAAACCTAGCACAGATACGCAGTATTTT.

This clonotype has just a few counts. The genes are TRBV5-1 and TRBJ2-5; 13 bases fit TRBD2. CDR3 size: 17 residues. V shed 6 bases and J 5 bases; nucleotides not matched to a gene: 13. CDR1 and CDR2 from the germline V gene are SGHRS and YFSETQ. The CDR3 sequence is CASNPGLAGVLLETQYF. CDR3 nucleotides: TGCGCCAGCAACCCCGGACTAGCGGGGGTATTGCTGGAGACCCAGTACTTC. Full variable domain (missing parts from reference TRBV5-1 and TRBJ2-5): KAGVTQTPRYLIKTRGQQVTLSCSPISGHRSVSWYQQTPGQGLQFLFEYFSETQRNKGNFPGRFSGRQFSNSRSEMNVSTLELGDSALYLCASNPGLAGVLLETQYFGPGTRLLVL.

The rearrangement joins TRBV24-1 to TRBJ2-3; no definite D call. CDR3 length: 15 residues. Trimming took off 2 bases at V and 2 bases at J, with 10 bases between the two ends. CDR1 is KGHDR, CDR2 SFDVKD, per germline. The CDR3 is CATSDSKSPTDTQYF. In nucleotides, the CDR3 is TGTGCCACCAGTGATTCAAAATCCCCCACAGATACGCAGTATTTT.

The table lists this clonotype with a few counts. The chain combines TRBV5-1 with TRBJ2-1, with D perhaps TRBD2 (6 bases). The germline gives CDR1 SGHRS, CDR2 YFSETQ. Trimming took off 3 bases at V and 10 bases at J, with 11 bases between the two ends. This CDR3 contains 12 residues. CDR3 nucleotides: TGCGCCAGCAGCTCGGAGGGAGGAGAGCAGTTCTTC. Its translation: CASSSEGGEQFF.

The chain carries TRBV12-3 or TRBV12-4 and TRBJ1-1; no clear D. V lost 0 bases, J lost 10 bases, and 15 bases lay in between. The CDR3 sequence is 14 residues long. The DNA of the CDR3 is TGTGCCAGCAGTTTAGCATTTCCCACAGATATAGCTTTCTTT. Protein: CASSLAFPTDIAFF.

V is TRBV12-3 or TRBV12-4 and J is TRBJ2-1; D call uncertain. This CDR3 is built from 14 residues. Trimming pared 6 bases from V and 8 bases from J, leaving 17 bases between. This chain's CDR3 is CASRPDINEDEQFF. DNA of the CDR3: TGTGCCAGCAGACCCGACATTAACGAAGATGAGCAGTTCTTC.

In this sample, this clonotype turned up a few times. The rearrangement uses TRBV20-1 and TRBJ2-3, with TRBD2 as a possible D gene (7 bases). CDR1 is DFQATT, CDR2 SNEGSKA, per germline (reference sequence). CDR3 size: 17 residues. V dropped 3 bases and J dropped 0 bases, with 19 bases sitting between them. CDR3 sequence: CSASKKGGGSSTDTQYF. CDR3 coding DNA: TGCAGTGCTAGCAAAAAGGGGGGGGGCTCTAGCACAGATACGCAGTATTTT.

The V gene is TRBV5-1, the J gene TRBJ2-7; 8 bases are a match to TRBD2. CDR1 and CDR2 from the germline V gene are SGHRS and YFSETQ. The CDR3 runs 16 residues. With V trimmed by 4 bases and J by 5 bases, 14 bases remained unmatched. The CDR3 nucleotides read TGCGCCAGCAGCGCCTCCGGGACTAGGACACAGCACGAGCAGTACTTC. As protein: CASSASGTRTQHEQYF.

A few counts support this clonotype. This chain joins TRBV28 and TRBJ2-4, with D possibly matching TRBD2 (5 bases). Germline loops: CDR1 MDHEN, CDR2 SYDVKM. The V end was cut by 7 bases, the J end by 8 bases, with 18 bases between. The CDR3 length is 14 residues. The CDR3 loop is CASNPGEGGYIQYF. CDR3 DNA: TGTGCCAGCAATCCCGGTGAGGGTGGATACATTCAGTACTTC.

This clonotype was detected a few times. This may arise from a read error, as a much more abundant clone is one base away. The V gene is TRBV4-1, the J gene TRBJ2-5, with TRBD2 matching over 8 bases. The germline V gene has CDR1 MGHRA and CDR2 YSYEKL. The CDR3 runs to 16 residues. CDR3 DNA: TGCGCCAGCAGCCCAGAGACTAGCGCCGGGAAAGAGGCCCAGTACTTC. The encoded protein is CASSPETSAGKEAQYF.

This clonotype was counted between two and nine times. J is TRBJ2-1 and V is TRBV27, with D perhaps matching TRBD1 (5 bases). V lost 2 bases to trimming and J lost 2 bases, with 10 bases between them. From germline, CDR1 is MNHEY and CDR2 SMNVEV (reference sequence). The CDR3 is 15 amino acids. For the CDR3, the DNA is TGTGCCAGCAGTTTAGGGGCAGCGCCCTACAATGAGCAGTTCTTC. The encoded protein is CASSLGAAPYNEQFF.